This T cell receptor (beta chain) is from a study of cytomegalovirus exposure and HLA in healthy donors. General observations from the study: When a later analysis was performed, an Asian-associated ancestry cluster reportedly had fewer N-insertions than the approximately 680-donor mean.

This clone came up a few times. What it recognizes is unknown. With 60 Vbeta and 13 Jbeta primers, the PCR was carried out. Source study methods: A later analysis counted around 80 million unique TCR beta chains, around 10 million shared. The assay was immunoSEQ multiplex PCR, and TCRdb's table has in-frame clones only and misses some. From that table come the V and J calls and clone size; the DNA was used to work out D and trimming. The table lists about 65,000 clones, 55% to 65% of them singletons. The CDR3 sequence is 15 residues long. V was pared by 3 bases and J by 7 bases, with 6 bases of the junction left unmatched. CDR1 and CDR2 (germline): SGDLS, YYNGEE.

This clonotype originated in a man between 25 and 39 years old in good health and CMV-seronegative. The gene calls are TRBV9 and TRBJ1-6; 8 bases line up with TRBD1. The sample taken for sequencing was PBMCs. The CDR3 sequence: CASSGTTGGNSPLHF. CDR3 nucleotides: TGTGCCAGCAGCGGAACTACAGGGGGGAATTCACCCCTCCACTTT.